This TCR beta chain was captured by sequencing in a study of blood T cell repertoires in COVID-19. This clone was seen just once. Profiling relied on immunoSEQ multiplex PCR, and the TCRdb table lists in-frame clones only, not all of them. This table holds approximately 320,000 clones, approximately 85% found once. Germline V CDR1 and CDR2: SGHRS, YFSETQ. The CDR3 extends over 14 amino acids. Trimming removed 6 bases from V and 0 bases from J, with 10 bases in between. The chain combines TRBV5-1 with TRBJ1-3, with D perhaps matching TRBD1 (6 bases). Sequencing was performed on peripheral blood. This clonotype was sampled from a human donor in a cohort sampled during active COVID-19. CDR3 coding DNA: TGCGCCAGCACAACAGGGAACTCTGGAAACACCATATATTTT. Translated, it gives CASTTGNSGNTIYF.